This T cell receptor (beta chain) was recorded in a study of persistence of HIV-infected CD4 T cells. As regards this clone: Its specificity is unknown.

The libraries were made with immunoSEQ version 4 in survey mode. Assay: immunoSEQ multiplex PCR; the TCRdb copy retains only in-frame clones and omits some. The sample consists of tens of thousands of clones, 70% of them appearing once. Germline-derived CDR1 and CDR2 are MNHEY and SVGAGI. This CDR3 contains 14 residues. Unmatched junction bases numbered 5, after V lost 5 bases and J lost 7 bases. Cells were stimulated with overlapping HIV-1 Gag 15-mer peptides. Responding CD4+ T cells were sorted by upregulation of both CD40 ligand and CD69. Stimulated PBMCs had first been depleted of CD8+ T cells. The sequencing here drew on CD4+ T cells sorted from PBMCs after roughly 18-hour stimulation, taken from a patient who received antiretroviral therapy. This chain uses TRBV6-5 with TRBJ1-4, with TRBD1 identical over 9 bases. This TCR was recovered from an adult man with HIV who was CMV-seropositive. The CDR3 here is CASSTGQGSEKLFF. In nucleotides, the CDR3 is TGTGCCAGCAGTACGGGACAGGGAAGTGAAAAACTGTTTTTT.